This is a list of T cell receptor beta chains from one sample in a study of CD8 T cells in Susac syndrome. TCRdb reanalysed the immunoSEQ multiplex PCR reads using MiXCR and keeps one entry per CDR3 protein. The top ten hold 0.09% to 0.15% of the sample, which has some 400,000 distinct CDR3 sequences, approximately 85% seen once. Source material: CD8+ T cells from PBMCs. Receptors were obtained from a human donor with multiple sclerosis. Each CDR3 is given with its conserved first and last residue. The D gene is left open where the match is weak.

v_call: TRBV7-9; j_call: TRBJ1-5; d_call: -; cdr3_nt: TGTGCCAGCAGCTCCTCGTCACATAATAGCAATCAGCCCCAGCATTTT; cdr3_aa: CASSSSSHNSNQPQHF
v_call: TRBV7-2; j_call: TRBJ1-1; d_call: -; cdr3_nt: TGTGCCAGCAGCCAGTTAGAAGGACGTAGAATGTTCAAAGCTTTCTTT; cdr3_aa: CASSQLEGRRMFKAFF
v_call: TRBV19; j_call: TRBJ1-2; d_call: TRBD1; cdr3_nt: TGTGCCAGCACCACAGGGGGCCATGGCTACACCTTC; cdr3_aa: CASTTGGHGYTF
v_call: TRBV27; j_call: TRBJ2-7; d_call: -; cdr3_nt: TGTGCCAGCAGTTTATCGATGGGGCTTTCACAGAACGAGCAGTACTTC; cdr3_aa: CASSLSMGLSQNEQYF
v_call: TRBV29-1; j_call: TRBJ1-1; d_call: -; cdr3_nt: TGCAGCGCTGGGGGGGGCACTGAAGCTTTCTTT; cdr3_aa: CSAGGGTEAFF
v_call: TRBV3-1; j_call: TRBJ2-7; d_call: TRBD2; cdr3_nt: TGTGCCAGCAGCCCCGAGGGACTAGCTTACGAGCAGTACTTC; cdr3_aa: CASSPEGLAYEQYF
v_call: TRBV6-5; j_call: TRBJ2-7; d_call: TRBD2; cdr3_nt: TGTGCCAGCAGTTACTTCGGGAGGGCCGGGGAGCAGTACTTC; cdr3_aa: CASSYFGRAGEQYF
v_call: TRBV5-1; j_call: TRBJ2-1; d_call: -; cdr3_nt: TGCGCCAGCAGCTTGCCTATAGAGGTCCACAATGAGCAGTTCTTC; cdr3_aa: CASSLPIEVHNEQFF
v_call: TRBV4-1; j_call: TRBJ2-3; d_call: TRBD2; cdr3_nt: TGCGCCAGCAGCCAAGACTGGACTAGTCACGCAGATACGCAGTATTTT; cdr3_aa: CASSQDWTSHADTQYF
v_call: TRBV7-9; j_call: TRBJ2-1; d_call: -; cdr3_nt: TGTGCCAGCAGCCCATACACGACAGAAAATGAGCAGTTCTTC; cdr3_aa: CASSPYTTENEQFF
v_call: TRBV2; j_call: TRBJ1-1; d_call: -; cdr3_nt: TGTGCCAGCAAGACTTCAACAGGTATACTCGAAGCTTTCTTT; cdr3_aa: CASKTSTGILEAFF
v_call: TRBV27; j_call: TRBJ1-1; d_call: -; cdr3_nt: TGTGCCAGCAGTCTACGGGACGGGGCCGTGAACACTGAAGCTTTCTTT; cdr3_aa: CASSLRDGAVNTEAFF
v_call: TRBV9; j_call: TRBJ2-5; d_call: TRBD2; cdr3_nt: TGTGCCAGCAGCGGCGGGACTACACGACAAGAGACCCAGTACTTC; cdr3_aa: CASSGGTTRQETQYF
v_call: TRBV6-5; j_call: TRBJ2-6; d_call: -; cdr3_nt: TGTGCCAGCAGTTACTCGGCAACTGGGGCCAACGTCCTGACTTTC; cdr3_aa: CASSYSATGANVLTF
v_call: TRBV7-6; j_call: TRBJ2-1; d_call: -; cdr3_nt: TGTGCCAGCAGCTTAGGCTCTCGGGGTTACAATGAGCAGTTCTTC; cdr3_aa: CASSLGSRGYNEQFF